This T cell receptor (beta chain) was identified during a study of PD-L1 blockade in urothelial cancer (dated by TCRdb to about 2017). A note on the overall study: All patients started therapy around 2014 and received atezolizumab 1,200 mg intravenously every 3 weeks. Patients had an ECOG performance status of 0 or 1 and had received between 0 and 3 prior chemotherapy regimens. Twenty-five of 29 patients were identified as males with urothelial cancer of bladder origin, and a prior smoking history was reported by 18 of 29 patients. An exploratory multi-omic analysis was conducted of the somatic, immune and clinical correlates of response to PD-L1 blockade with atezolizumab in urothelial cancer. Durable clinical benefit was achieved by nine patients but not by the remaining 20. Durable clinical benefit was defined as progression-free survival longer than 6 months, and TCR features were also tested against progression-free and overall survival. In the same patients who had TCR sequencing, pretreatment tumors also underwent whole exome sequencing and RNA sequencing. Pretreatment blood TCR-seq was available for twenty-nine patients, at least one posttreatment blood collection was obtained for around 24 patients, and tumor TCR-seq was available for around 24 patients. Blood samples gave a median of about 130,000 T cells and approximately 81,000 unique TCRs, with a median clonality of 0.080. Pretreatment tumor samples, along with matched peripheral blood serially collected before and after atezolizumab treatment, were subjected to TCR sequencing. Blood samples were analyzed at 3 weeks after treatment start (second dose) and at 6 weeks after treatment start.

The paper's findings and limits, for the study overall: Improved progression-free and overall survival was associated with having pretreatment peripheral blood TCR clonality below the median. Among patients with durable benefit, tumor-associated TCR clones showed greater expansion in peripheral blood 3 weeks after treatment started (n of about 21, p = 0.022). Because of the small sample size (n ≈ 30) and the many exploratory analyses performed, the results are intended to be regarded as hypothesis-generating.

Details on this clone: The antigen it binds to is not known. The record has no base qualities; no much larger clone is one base away.

There are 16 amino acids in the CDR3, from cysteine to phenylalanine inclusive. Only the CDR3 portion is preserved as DNA: 48 bases, with reading frame beginning at the first base. V is pruned by 6 bases and J by 3 bases, leaving 13 bases of the junction without a gene match. The germline V gene (reference sequence) gives CDR1 as WNHNN and CDR2 as SYGVQD. The time point label on this specimen signifies: peripheral blood 6 weeks after treatment start. A total of under 30 patients with locally advanced or metastatic urothelial carcinoma, treated at Memorial Sloan Kettering on a trial protocol, made up the cohort. Peripheral blood mononuclear cells were collected pretreatment and during treatment, with between 1 and 8 total time points obtained per patient. The Qiagen DNeasy Blood extraction kit was used to purify genomic DNA from total PBMCs and tumor samples. PBMCs were collected pretreatment and during treatment and were isolated and stored as previously described.

Synthetic TCR analog templates were spiked into each PCR to estimate absolute template abundance from read counts. The immunoSEQ assay was used to amplify TCRbeta CDR3 regions from genomic DNA with bias-controlled V and J gene primers. Rearranged TCRbeta segments were sequenced at approximately 20X coverage. The authors' analysis ran thus. Clustering was used to correct sequencing errors, and CDR3s were annotated against IMGT so that V, D and J genes could be assigned. Downstream analyses used only productive TCRbeta rearrangements and left out out-of-frame or stop-codon sequences. Clonality was calculated as one minus the Shannon entropy normalized by the log of the number of unique productive sequences. Clones differing between time points or between blood and tumor were identified by Fisher's exact test with Benjamini-Hochberg correction at adjusted p below 0.01. The clones in this table, taken by TCRdb from immuneACCESS, are in-frame only. Not every clone is retained; where verified, under half of the shortfall comes from an unresolved V gene, and the cause of the rest is unknown. V and J calls and clone size are given by that table; D and trimming were obtained from the DNA. Recorded for this sample are about 51,000 clones; around 90% of them occurred a single time. The ten top clones hold 2% to 3% of the sample.

The sequences come from PBMCs, collected around atezolizumab (anti-PD-L1) treatment. This clonotype originated in a man aged 60-69 years with urothelial cancer. The chain links TRBV10-1 with TRBJ1-2; the central 7 bases match TRBD1. Read as DNA, the sequence is TGCGCCAGCAGCGACAGGGAAGGAAAAGTGGACTATGGCTACACCTTC. Its coded protein is CASSDREGKVDYGYTF.